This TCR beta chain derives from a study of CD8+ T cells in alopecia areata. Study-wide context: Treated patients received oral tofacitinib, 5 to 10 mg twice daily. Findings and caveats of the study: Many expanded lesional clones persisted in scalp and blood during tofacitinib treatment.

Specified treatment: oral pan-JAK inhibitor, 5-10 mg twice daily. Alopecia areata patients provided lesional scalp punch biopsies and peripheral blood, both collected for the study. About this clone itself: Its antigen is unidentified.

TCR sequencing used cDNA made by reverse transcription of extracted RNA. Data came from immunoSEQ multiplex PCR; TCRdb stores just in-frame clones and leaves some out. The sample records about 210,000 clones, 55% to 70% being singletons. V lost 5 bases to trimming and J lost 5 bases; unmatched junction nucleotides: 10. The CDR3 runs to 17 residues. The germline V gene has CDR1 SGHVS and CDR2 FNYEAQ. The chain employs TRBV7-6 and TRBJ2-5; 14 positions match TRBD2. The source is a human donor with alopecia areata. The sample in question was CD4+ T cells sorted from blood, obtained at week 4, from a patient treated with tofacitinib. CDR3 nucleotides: TGTGCCAGCAGCAACCGACTAGCGGGGGGGCCCGGGGAGACCCAGTACTTC. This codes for CASSNRLAGGPGETQYF.